Below, 12 T cell receptor beta chains from the same sample are listed, as sequenced in a study of vaccination effects on CD4 cells after COVID-19. No antigens are known for them. Prior to sequencing, the ViraFEST assay stimulated PBMC with viral peptide pools, which expanded the antigen-specific CD4+ T cells. Having been cultured for under twelve days, the cells underwent CD4+ T cell isolation. Neither prior SARS-CoV-2 infection nor positive nucleocapsid antibodies were present in the vaccine recipients. The data were produced by immunoSEQ multiplex PCR, yet TCRdb's version contains in-frame clones alone and is incomplete. The repertoire has about 41,000 clones, 77% of them found once; the top ten carry about 3%. Specimen: CD4+ T cells from PBMCs cultured with HCoV-NL63 spike peptides, collected before COVID-19 vaccination. The receptors originated from a human donor who received a COVID-19 vaccine.

V usage is TRBV2 and J usage is TRBJ1-2; 9 bases align to TRBD1. CDR1 and CDR2 from the germline V gene are SNHLY and FYNNEI. Germline trimming cut 6 bases from V and 4 bases from J; bases unmatched to any gene: 6. This CDR3 comprises 14 residues. The CDR3 sequence is CASRLDRGSYGYTF. The DNA of the CDR3 is TGTGCCAGCAGGCTAGACAGGGGGAGCTATGGCTACACCTTC.

The rearrangement links TRBV7-9 to TRBJ1-3; no clear D. The CDR3 length is 12 residues. V was cut by 11 bases and J by 0 bases, with 8 bases left in between. Germline CDR1 SEHNR, CDR2 FQNEAQ (reference sequence). The CDR3 coding sequence is TGTGCCGGGCACAGCTCTGGAAACACCATATATTTT. Encoded protein: CAGHSSGNTIYF.

The gene calls are TRBV24-1 and TRBJ1-5; D might be TRBD1 (5 bases). V lost 1 base, J lost 6 bases, and 9 bases lay in between. The CDR3 contains 14 residues. Germline V gene data show CDR1 as KGHDR and CDR2 as SFDVKD. The CDR3 coding sequence is TGTGCCACCAGTGATTTAGGGGAGGCTCAGCCCCAGCATTTT. It specifies CATSDLGEAQPQHF.

The chain is built from TRBV7-6 and TRBJ2-5; D is undetermined. Germline CDR1 is SGHVS and CDR2 is FNYEAQ. V lost 5 bases to trimming and J lost 2 bases, with 12 bases between them. This CDR3 is 14 amino acids long. The CDR3 DNA reads TGTGCCAGCAGCCCCATGGCCCAACAAGAGACCCAGTACTTC. Protein: CASSPMAQQETQYF.

J is TRBJ2-7 and V is TRBV6-6, with D uncertain. This CDR3 comprises 14 residues. From germline, CDR1 is MNHNY and CDR2 SVGAGI (reference sequence). V dropped 2 bases and J dropped 2 bases, with 10 bases sitting between them. The CDR3 loop reads CASSYLAGTYEQYV. CDR3 DNA: TGTGCCAGCAGTTACCTCGCAGGAACCTACGAGCAGTACGTC.

This rearrangement joins TRBV3-1 (or the pseudogene TRBV3-2) to TRBJ2-3, with D uncertain. The CDR3 contains 15 residues. The germline CDR1 and CDR2 sequences are LGHDT and YNNKEL (reference sequence). V was clipped by 1 base and J by 4 bases, with 12 bases between them. CDR3 in DNA: TGTGCCAGCAGCCAAGTCTTAGATTGGGCAGATACGCAGTATTTT. Its protein product is CASSQVLDWADTQYF.

The V call is TRBV30, the J call TRBJ1-1; possibly TRBD1 for D (5 bases). Germline assignment: CDR1 GTSNPN and CDR2 SVGIG (reference sequence). The V and J ends lost 6 bases and 4 bases respectively, with 18 bases between them. The CDR3 has 14 amino acids. CDR3 coding DNA: TGTGCCTGCCGTAGGGCAGGGTACGGCACTGAAGCTTTCTTT. It yields the protein CACRRAGYGTEAFF.

This clone was detected only a few times. The gene calls are TRBV5-1 and TRBJ2-3; 7 bases map to TRBD1. The CDR3 consists of 15 residues. Trimming cost V 4 bases and J 3 bases; bases outside gene matches: 8. Germline V lookup: CDR1 SGHRS, CDR2 YFSETQ. Here the CDR3 reads CASSPQGVQTDTQYF. The DNA of the CDR3 is TGCGCCAGCAGCCCCCAGGGGGTTCAGACAGATACGCAGTATTTT.

The chain uses TRBV3-1 (or the pseudogene TRBV3-2) and TRBJ2-5; 12 positions match TRBD2. The CDR3 covers 16 residues. Germline trimming cut 1 base from V and 5 bases from J; bases unmatched to any gene: 5. Germline CDR1 is LGHDT and CDR2 is YNNKEL (reference sequence). CDR3 coding DNA: TGTGCCAGCAGCCAAGGACTAGCGGGGGTGTGGGAGACCCAGTACTTC. Translated, it gives CASSQGLAGVWETQYF.

The chain has TRBV18 and TRBJ2-3, with TRBD1 identical over 7 bases. The CDR3 totals 16 residues. Trimming cost V 6 bases and J 4 bases; bases outside gene matches: 13. Germline lookup yields CDR1 KGHSH and CDR2 LQKENI. DNA of the CDR3: TGTGCCAGCTCCGTGACAGGGACGGGATTGGCAGATACGCAGTATTTT. Amino acid sequence: CASSVTGTGLADTQYF.

The rearrangement joins TRBV28 to TRBJ2-2; D could derive from TRBD1 or TRBD2 (6 bases each). The CDR3 is 17 amino acids. V was shortened by 3 bases and J by 6 bases, with 20 bases between the two germline ends. CDR1 and CDR2 from the germline V gene are MDHEN and SYDVKM. The chain's CDR3 is CASSFNSRGGSSGELFF. CDR3 coding DNA: TGTGCCAGCAGTTTCAATAGTCGAGGGGGGTCCTCCGGGGAGCTGTTTTTT.

V is TRBV6-5 and J is TRBJ1-1, with D perhaps TRBD1 (5 bases). Per germline, CDR1 MNHEY and CDR2 SVGAGI. Between the trimmed V and J ends, which lost 4 bases and 4 bases, there was a span of 16 bases. The CDR3 is 15 amino acids. CDR3 amino acids: CASSFDRGSSTEAFF. For the CDR3, the DNA is TGTGCCAGCAGTTTCGATCGGGGGAGCAGCACTGAAGCTTTCTTT.